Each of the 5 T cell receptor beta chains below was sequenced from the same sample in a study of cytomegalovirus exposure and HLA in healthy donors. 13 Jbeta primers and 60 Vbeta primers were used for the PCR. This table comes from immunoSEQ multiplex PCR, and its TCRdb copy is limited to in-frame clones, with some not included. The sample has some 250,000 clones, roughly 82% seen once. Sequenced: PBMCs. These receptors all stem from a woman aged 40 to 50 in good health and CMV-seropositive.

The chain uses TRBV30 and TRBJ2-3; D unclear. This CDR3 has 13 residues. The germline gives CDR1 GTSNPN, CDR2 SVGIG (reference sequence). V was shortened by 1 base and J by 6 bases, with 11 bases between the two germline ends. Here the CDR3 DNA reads TGTGCCTGGAGTGCAAACTTCGGGGATACGCAGTATTTT. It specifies CAWSANFGDTQYF. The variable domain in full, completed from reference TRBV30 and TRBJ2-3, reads SQTIHQWPATLVQPVGSPLSLECTVEGTSNPNLYWYRQAAGRGLQLLFYSVGIGQISSEVPQNLSASRPQDRQFILSSKKLLLSDSGFYLCAWSANFGDTQYFGPGTRLTVL.

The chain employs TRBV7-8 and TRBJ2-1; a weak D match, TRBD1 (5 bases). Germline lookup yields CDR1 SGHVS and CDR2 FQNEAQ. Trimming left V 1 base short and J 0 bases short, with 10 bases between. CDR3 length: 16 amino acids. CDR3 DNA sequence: TGTGCCAGCAGCTTAGTGGGGCTAGTCTCCTACAATGAGCAGTTCTTC. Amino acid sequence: CASSLVGLVSYNEQFF.

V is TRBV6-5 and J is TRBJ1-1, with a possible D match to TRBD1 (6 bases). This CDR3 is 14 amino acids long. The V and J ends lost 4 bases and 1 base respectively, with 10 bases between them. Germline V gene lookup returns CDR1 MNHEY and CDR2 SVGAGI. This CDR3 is CASSWGHENTEAFF. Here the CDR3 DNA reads TGTGCCAGCAGTTGGGGACACGAGAACACTGAAGCTTTCTTT.

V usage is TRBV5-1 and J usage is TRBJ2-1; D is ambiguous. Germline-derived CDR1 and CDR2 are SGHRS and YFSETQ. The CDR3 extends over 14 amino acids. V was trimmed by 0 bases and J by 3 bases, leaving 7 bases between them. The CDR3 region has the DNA TGCGCCAGCAGCTTGGCCGGGTTCTACAATGAGCAGTTCTTC. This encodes CASSLAGFYNEQFF.

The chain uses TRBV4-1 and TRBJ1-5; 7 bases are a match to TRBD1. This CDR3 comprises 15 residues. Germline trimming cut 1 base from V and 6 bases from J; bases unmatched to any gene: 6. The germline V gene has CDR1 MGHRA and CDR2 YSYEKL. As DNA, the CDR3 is TGCGCCAGCAGCCAAGGAGAGGGGGCGATTCAGCCCCAGCATTTT. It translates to CASSQGEGAIQPQHF.